The 3 T cell receptor beta chains listed next were all sequenced from one sample in a study of blood T cell repertoires in COVID-19. Data came from immunoSEQ multiplex PCR; TCRdb stores just in-frame clones and leaves some out. The data hold about 87,000 clones, with roughly 84% observed a single time. Source material: peripheral blood. The receptor source for this set is a woman older than 75 with COVID-19, enrolled during active disease.

This chain connects TRBV12-3 or TRBV12-4 to TRBJ1-2, with D tentatively TRBD1 (6 bases). There are 12 residues in the CDR3. V gave up 6 bases and J gave up 2 bases, with 7 bases separating them. CDR3 in amino acids: CASSDRNYGYTF. As DNA, the CDR3 is TGTGCCAGCAGCGACAGGAACTATGGCTACACCTTC.

The rearrangement uses TRBV6-5 and TRBJ2-3; 9 positions match TRBD2. Germline V gene data show CDR1 as MNHEY and CDR2 as SVGAGI. V lost 3 bases and J lost 3; bases outside the gene matches: 4. The CDR3 is made up of 15 amino acids. CDR3 nucleotides: TGTGCCAGCAGTTATGAGAGCGGGAGGACAGATACGCAGTATTTT. Amino acid sequence: CASSYESGRTDTQYF.

The rearrangement joins TRBV19 to TRBJ2-7, with D possibly matching TRBD1 (6 bases). The germline gives CDR1 LNHDA, CDR2 SQIVND (reference sequence). CDR3 length equals 13 residues. The V end was cut by 9 bases, the J end by 1 base, with 13 bases between. The CDR3 sequence: CASSRDKSYEQYF. The DNA for the CDR3 is TGTGCCAGCAGCCGGGACAAATCCTACGAGCAGTACTTC.